The following is a T cell receptor (beta chain) sequence with its context. Libraries were prepared by immunoSEQ multiplex PCR; TCRdb keeps only in-frame clonotypes and omits some of them. Found here are 15,000 to 20,000 clones, roughly 80% of them singletons; the top ten hold about 20%. This sample was included in a study of blood T cell repertoires in COVID-19. Study-level background: Sites across the United States, Italy and Spain contributed samples from acute and convalescent COVID-19. The analysed material was cDNA or gDNA that came from T cells, B-cell-depleted T cells, or PBMCs.

The germline V gene encodes CDR1 SGDLS and CDR2 YYNGEE. The CDR3 has 15 amino acids. V lost 4 bases, J lost 0 bases, and 11 bases lay in between. This TCR came from a man aged 55 to 70 with active or convalescent COVID-19. V usage is TRBV9 and J usage is TRBJ1-3; tentative D call: TRBD1 (5 bases). Sample: peripheral blood. CDR3 residues: CASSLRGSSGNTIYF. The CDR3 DNA sequence: TGTGCCAGCAGCCTTCGGGGGAGCTCTGGAAACACCATATATTTT.